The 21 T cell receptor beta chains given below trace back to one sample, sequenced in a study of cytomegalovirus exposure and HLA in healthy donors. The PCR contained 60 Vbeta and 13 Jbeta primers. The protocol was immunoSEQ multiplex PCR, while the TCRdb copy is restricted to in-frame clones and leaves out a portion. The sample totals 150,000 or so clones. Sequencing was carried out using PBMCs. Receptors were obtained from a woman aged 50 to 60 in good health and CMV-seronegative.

CDR3 sequence (DNA): TGTGCCTGGAGTCCGGGCAGGGGGTGGGAGACCCAGTACTTC. It codes for CAWSPGRGWETQYF. V is TRBV30 and J is TRBJ2-5; 7 bases map to TRBD1. J gave up 5 bases and V 2 bases, and 8 bases lay outside the gene matches. Germline lookup yields CDR1 GTSNPN and CDR2 SVGIG (reference sequence). This CDR3 contains 14 residues.

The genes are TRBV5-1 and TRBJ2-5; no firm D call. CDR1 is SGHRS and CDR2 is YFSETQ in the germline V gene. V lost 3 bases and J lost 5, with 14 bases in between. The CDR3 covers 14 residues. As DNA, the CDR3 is TGCGCCAGCAGCTCTGCCGGAGCTTTTGAGACCCAGTACTTC. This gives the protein CASSSAGAFETQYF.

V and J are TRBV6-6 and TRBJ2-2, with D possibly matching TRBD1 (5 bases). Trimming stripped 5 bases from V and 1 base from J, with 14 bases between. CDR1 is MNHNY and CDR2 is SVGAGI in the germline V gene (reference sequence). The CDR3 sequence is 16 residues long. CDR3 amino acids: CASSTTEPLNTGELFF. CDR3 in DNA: TGTGCCAGCAGTACGACAGAACCTCTGAACACCGGGGAGCTGTTTTTT.

The DNA of the CDR3 is TGTGCCGTCGAAAGCGGGGCCCCTACTGGGCAGTTCTTC. It translates to CAVESGAPTGQFF. The chain links TRBV2 to TRBJ2-1; the match to TRBD2 covers 7 bases. This CDR3 has 13 amino acids. Losses at the gene ends were 11 bases for V and 12 bases for J; bases not matched to a gene: 16. The germline V gene has CDR1 SNHLY and CDR2 FYNNEI.

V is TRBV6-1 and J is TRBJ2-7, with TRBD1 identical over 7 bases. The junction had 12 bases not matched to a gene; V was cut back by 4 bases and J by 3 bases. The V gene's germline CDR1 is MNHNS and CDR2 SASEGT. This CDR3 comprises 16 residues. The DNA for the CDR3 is TGTGCCAGCAGTGGTTCCCTCCCGGACAGGCTCTACGAGCAGTACTTC. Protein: CASSGSLPDRLYEQYF.

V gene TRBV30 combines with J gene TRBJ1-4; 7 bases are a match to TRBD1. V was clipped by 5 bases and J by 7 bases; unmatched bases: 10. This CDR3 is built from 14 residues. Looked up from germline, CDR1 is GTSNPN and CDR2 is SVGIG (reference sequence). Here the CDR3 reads CAWAHTSGGEKLFF. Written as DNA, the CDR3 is TGTGCCTGGGCACATACTTCAGGGGGTGAAAAACTGTTTTTT.

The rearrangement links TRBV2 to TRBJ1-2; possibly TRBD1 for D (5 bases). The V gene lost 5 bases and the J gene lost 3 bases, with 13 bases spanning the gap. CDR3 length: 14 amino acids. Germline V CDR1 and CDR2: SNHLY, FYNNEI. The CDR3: CASSTQGYDYGYTF. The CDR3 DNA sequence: TGTGCCAGCAGTACCCAGGGTTACGACTATGGCTACACCTTC. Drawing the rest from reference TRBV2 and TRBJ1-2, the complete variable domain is EPEVTQTPSHQVTQMGQEVILRCVPISNHLYFYWYRQILGQKVEFLVSFYNNEISEKSEIFDDQFSVERPDGSNFTLKIRSTKLEDSAMYFCASSTQGYDYGYTFGSGTRLTVV.

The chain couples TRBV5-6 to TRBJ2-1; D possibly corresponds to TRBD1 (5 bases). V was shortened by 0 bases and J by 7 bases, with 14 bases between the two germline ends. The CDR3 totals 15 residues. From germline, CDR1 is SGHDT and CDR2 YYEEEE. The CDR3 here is CASSLGLGSGNEQFF. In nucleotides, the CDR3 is TGTGCCAGCAGCTTGGGGCTGGGGTCAGGGAATGAGCAGTTCTTC.

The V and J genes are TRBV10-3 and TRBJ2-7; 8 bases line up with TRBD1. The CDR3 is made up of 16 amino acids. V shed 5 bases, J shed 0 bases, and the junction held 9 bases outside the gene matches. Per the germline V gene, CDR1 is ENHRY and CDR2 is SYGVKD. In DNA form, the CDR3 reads TGTGCCATCAGTTATGCCGGGACAGGAAACTCCTACGAGCAGTACTTC. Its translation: CAISYAGTGNSYEQYF.

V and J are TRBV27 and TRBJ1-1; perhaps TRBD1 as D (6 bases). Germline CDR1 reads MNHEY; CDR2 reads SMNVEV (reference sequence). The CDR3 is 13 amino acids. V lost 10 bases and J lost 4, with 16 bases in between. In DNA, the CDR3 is TGTGCCACGTCTCGGAAAGGGGGCACTGAAGCTTTCTTT. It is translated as CATSRKGGTEAFF.

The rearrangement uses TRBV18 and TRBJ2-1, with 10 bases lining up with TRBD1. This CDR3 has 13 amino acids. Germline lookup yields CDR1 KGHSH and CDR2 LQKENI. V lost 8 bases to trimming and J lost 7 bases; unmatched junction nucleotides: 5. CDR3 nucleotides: TGTGCCAGCGAGGGACAGGGGTGGAATGAGCAGTTCTTC. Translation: CASEGQGWNEQFF.

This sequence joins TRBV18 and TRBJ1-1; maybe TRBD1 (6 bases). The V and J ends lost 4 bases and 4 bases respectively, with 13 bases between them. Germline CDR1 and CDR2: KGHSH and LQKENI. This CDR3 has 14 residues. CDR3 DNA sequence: TGTGCCAGCTCACAGAACAGGGAGATCACTGAAGCTTTCTTT. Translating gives CASSQNREITEAFF.

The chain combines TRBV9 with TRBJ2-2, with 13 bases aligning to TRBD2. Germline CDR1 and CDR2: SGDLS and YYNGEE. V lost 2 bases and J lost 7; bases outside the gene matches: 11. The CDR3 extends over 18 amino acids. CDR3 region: CASSVTGTSGITSGELFF. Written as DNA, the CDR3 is TGTGCCAGCAGCGTTACCGGGACTAGCGGGATCACAAGCGGGGAGCTGTTTTTT.

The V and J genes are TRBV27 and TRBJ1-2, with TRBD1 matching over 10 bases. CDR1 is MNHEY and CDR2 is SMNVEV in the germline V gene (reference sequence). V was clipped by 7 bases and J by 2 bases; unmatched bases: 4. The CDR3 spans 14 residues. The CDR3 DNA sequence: TGTGCCAGCACCCCGGGACAGGGGAACTATGGCTACACCTTC. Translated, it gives CASTPGQGNYGYTF.

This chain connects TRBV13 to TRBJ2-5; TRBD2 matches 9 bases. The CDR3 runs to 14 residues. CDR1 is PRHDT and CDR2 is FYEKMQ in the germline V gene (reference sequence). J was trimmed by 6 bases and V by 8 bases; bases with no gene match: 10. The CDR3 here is CASAGGASRKTQYF. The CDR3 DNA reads TGTGCCAGCGCGGGGGGGGCCAGTAGGAAGACCCAGTACTTC.

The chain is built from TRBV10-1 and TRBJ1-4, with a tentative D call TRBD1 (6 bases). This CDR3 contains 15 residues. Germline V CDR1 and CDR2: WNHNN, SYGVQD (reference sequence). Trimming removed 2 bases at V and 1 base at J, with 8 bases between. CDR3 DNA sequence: TGCGCCAGCAGTGAGAGGGGGTTAACTAATGAAAAACTGTTTTTT. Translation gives CASSERGLTNEKLFF.

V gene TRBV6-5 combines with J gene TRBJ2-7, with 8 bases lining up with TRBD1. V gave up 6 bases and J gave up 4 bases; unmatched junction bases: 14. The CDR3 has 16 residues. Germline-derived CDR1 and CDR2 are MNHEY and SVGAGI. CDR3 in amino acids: CASSYETTGAVYEQYF. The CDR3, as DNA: TGTGCCAGCAGCTACGAGACGACAGGGGCTGTATACGAGCAGTACTTC.

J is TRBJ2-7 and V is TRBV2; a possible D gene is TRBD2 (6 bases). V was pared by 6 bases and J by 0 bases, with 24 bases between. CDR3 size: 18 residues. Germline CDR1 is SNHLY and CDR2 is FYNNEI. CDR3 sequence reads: CASSDSSPGRGLSYEQYF. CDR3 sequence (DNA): TGTGCCAGCAGCGATTCCTCCCCGGGGCGGGGCCTCTCCTACGAGCAGTACTTC.

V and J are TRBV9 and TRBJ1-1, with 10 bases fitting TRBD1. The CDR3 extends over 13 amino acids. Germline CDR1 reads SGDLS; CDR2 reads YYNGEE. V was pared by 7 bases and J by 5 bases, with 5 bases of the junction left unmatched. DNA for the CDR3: TGTGCCAGCGGGACAGGGGAGGAAACTGAAGCTTTCTTT. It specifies CASGTGEETEAFF.

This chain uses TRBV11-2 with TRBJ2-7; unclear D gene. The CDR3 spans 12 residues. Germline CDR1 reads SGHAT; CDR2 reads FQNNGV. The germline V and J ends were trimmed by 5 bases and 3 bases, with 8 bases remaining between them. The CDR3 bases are TGTGCCAGCAGCCGAGAGGACTACGAGCAGTACTTC. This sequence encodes CASSREDYEQYF.

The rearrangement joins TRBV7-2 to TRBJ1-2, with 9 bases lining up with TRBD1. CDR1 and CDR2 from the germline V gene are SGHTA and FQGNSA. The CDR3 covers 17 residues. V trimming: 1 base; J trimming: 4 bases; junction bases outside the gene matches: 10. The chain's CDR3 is CASSLVPPGQGSYGYTF. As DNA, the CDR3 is TGTGCCAGCAGCTTAGTGCCACCGGGACAGGGAAGCTATGGCTACACCTTC.